The next 8 T cell receptor beta chains were all read from a single sample in a study of brain metastases from non-small cell lung cancer. Clones were read by immunoSEQ multiplex PCR, and TCRdb kept only the in-frame ones, dropping some. The repertoire holds 2,200 or so clones, with around 83% as singletons. The sequencing sample was made of tissue from a brain metastasis. The receptors come from a donor at least 40 years old with non-small cell lung cancer.

The sample holds one count of this clone. The chain joins TRBV28 to TRBJ2-1; a possible D gene is TRBD2 (6 bases). CDR1 MDHEN and CDR2 SYDVKM come from the germline V gene. CDR3 length: 12 residues. V dropped 7 bases and J dropped 7 bases, with 11 bases sitting between them. This CDR3 is CASKLALNEQFF. CDR3 nucleotide sequence: TGTGCCAGCAAACTAGCTCTTAATGAGCAGTTCTTC.

CDR3 DNA: TGCGCCAGCAGCCAAGTCGGAGGAGGGCGCACTGAAGCTTTCTTT. This codes for CASSQVGGGRTEAFF. J is TRBJ1-1 and V is TRBV4-1; D not resolved. This CDR3 is built from 15 residues. Per the germline V gene, CDR1 is MGHRA and CDR2 is YSYEKL. V gave up 1 base and J gave up 4 bases, with 13 bases separating them.

The V and J genes are TRBV6-5 and TRBJ2-3, with TRBD1 matching 7 bases. This CDR3 region has 14 residues. Per the germline V gene, CDR1 is MNHEY and CDR2 is SVGAGI. V lost 6 bases to trimming and J lost 2 bases; unmatched junction nucleotides: 5. CDR3 protein: CASRQGSLTDTQYF. CDR3 coding DNA: TGTGCCAGCAGACAGGGGTCCCTCACAGATACGCAGTATTTT.

V usage is TRBV2 and J usage is TRBJ2-1, with 10 bases aligning to TRBD1. The germline CDR1 and CDR2 sequences are SNHLY and FYNNEI. Trimming at V came to 6 bases and at J to 10 bases, leaving 6 bases not matched to a gene. The length of the CDR3 is 13 residues. The CDR3 nucleotides read TGTGCCAGCAGCGGGGACAGGGGTGGGGAGCAGTTCTTC. This encodes CASSGDRGGEQFF.

This sequence joins TRBV2 and TRBJ2-2; D gene ambiguous. CDR3 length equals 14 residues. Germline CDR1 reads SNHLY; CDR2 reads FYNNEI. Trimming stripped 7 bases from V and 1 base from J, with 10 bases between. In nucleotides, the CDR3 is TGTGCCAGCAATCGGTTGGGGAACACCGGGGAGCTGTTTTTT. It translates to CASNRLGNTGELFF.

Comment on this clone: Mismatch with germline at one junction end may stem from a read error. The rearrangement joins TRBV7-2 to TRBJ2-1; D gene uncertain. There are 14 residues in the CDR3. CDR1 SGHTA and CDR2 FQGNSA come from the germline V gene. CDR3 DNA sequence: TGTGCCAGCAGCTTAGAAAGCTCCTATAATGAGCAGTTCTTC. Residues: CASSLESSYNEQFF.

J is TRBJ1-2 and V is TRBV4-3; 12 bases agree with TRBD1. Germline-derived CDR1 and CDR2 are LGHNA and YSLEER. The CDR3 runs 16 residues. V was pared by 0 bases and J by 8 bases, with 7 bases of the junction left unmatched. This chain's CDR3 is CASSQDRDRGRVGYTF. CDR3 in DNA: TGCGCCAGCAGCCAAGACCGGGACAGGGGGCGCGTCGGCTACACCTTC.

The V gene is TRBV9, the J gene TRBJ2-1, with TRBD2 matching 11 bases. The CDR3 consists of 15 residues. The V segment lost 2 bases and the J segment 7 bases; nucleotides outside the gene matches: 5. The germline V gene has CDR1 SGDLS and CDR2 YYNGEE. In nucleotides, the CDR3 is TGTGCCAGCAGCGTTAGCGGGAGGGCCGGAAATGAGCAGTTCTTC. This encodes CASSVSGRAGNEQFF.